This T cell receptor beta chain originates from a study of shared clonotypes between healthy human individuals. Germline V gene data show CDR1 as MGHRA and CDR2 as YSYEKL. V was pared by 0 bases and J by 4 bases, with 8 bases between. The CDR3 totals 14 residues. Each subset's genomic DNA was shared equally among a number of immunoSEQ plates. Study processing details: ImmunoSEQ junction-only sequences lacked quality scores, so their filtering differed. Profiled with immunoSEQ multiplex PCR; TCRdb holds only in-frame clones, not every one. Clonal size and the V and J genes are those of that table, whereas D and trimming came from the DNA. The sample contains 2 million to 2.5 million clones, about 95% of which appear only once. Concerning this clone: The target antigen is unknown.

Points from the study as a whole: Only a few donors were included, so the genetic and exposure-history diversity represented was limited. Memory subsets had estimated richness that was generally smaller than that of naive subsets.

Positively selected for CCR7, the CD45RO-negative cells used as naive CD8 cells excluded terminally differentiated effector memory CD45RA+ cells. V usage is TRBV4-1 and J usage is TRBJ2-3; D gene unclear. The sample consisted of naive CD8+ T cells sorted from blood. The origin of this receptor is a young man in good health. CDR3 DNA sequence: TGCGCCAGCAGCCAAGATGTGGTGGCAGATACGCAGTATTTT. Translation gives CASSQDVVADTQYF.